The 27 T cell receptor beta chains below come from one sample, sequenced in a study of T cells in Graves' hyperthyroidism and ophthalmopathy. The investigators amplified TCR beta CDR3 regions from RNA transcripts. The HTBI primer set drove a first-round RT-PCR of the TCR CDR3. Each CDR3 protein gets one entry after TCRdb re-called the multiplex PCR reads with MiXCR. The data contain roughly 200,000 distinct CDR3 sequences, 18% of them singletons. Sequenced sample: blood. The receptors here all came from a middle-aged man with Graves' hyperthyroidism.

This clonotype was observed many times. The V gene is TRBV30, the J gene TRBJ1-2, with a weak D call TRBD1 (5 bases). The CDR3 loop spans 11 amino acids. Trimming took 2 bases from V and 7 from J, leaving 8 bases between them. Looked up from germline, CDR1 is GTSNPN and CDR2 is SVGIG (reference sequence). The chain's CDR3 is CAWSTGRGYTF. The CDR3 region has the DNA TGTGCCTGGAGTACAGGACGTGGCTACACCTTC.

This clonotype occurred many times. The J gene is TRBJ2-3, the V gene TRBV5-1; D remains unclear. The V gene's germline CDR1 is SGHRS and CDR2 YFSETQ. V lost 0 bases and J lost 2, with 4 bases in between. The CDR3 runs 13 residues. CDR3 nucleotide sequence: TGCGCCAGCAGCTTGGGTGACACAGATACGCAGTATTTT. Translating it yields CASSLGDTDTQYF.

This clonotype was seen a few times. The genes are TRBV6-5 and TRBJ2-2, with D perhaps given as TRBD1 or TRBD2 (5 bases each). The CDR3 extends over 15 amino acids. CDR1 is MNHEY and CDR2 is SVGAGI in the germline V gene. V shed 3 bases and J shed 5 bases, with 13 bases lying between them. CDR3 residues: CASSYHVGDTGELFF. The CDR3 DNA is TGTGCCAGCAGTTATCACGTGGGGGATACCGGGGAGCTGTTTTTT.

CDR3 residues: CASSLSAQDYEQYF. In nucleotides, the CDR3 is TGCGCCAGCAGCTTGTCAGCTCAGGATTACGAGCAGTACTTC. The V and J genes are TRBV5-1 and TRBJ2-7; D remains ambiguous. V lost 1 base, J lost 4 bases, and 12 bases lay in between. This CDR3 spans 14 amino acids. Germline V CDR1 and CDR2: SGHRS, YFSETQ.

About this clonotype: Germline and junction disagree at one end, which may indicate a read error. The chain couples TRBV2 to TRBJ2-7; TRBD2 agrees at 8 bases. This CDR3 is built from 14 residues. Germline CDR1 SNHLY, CDR2 FYNNEI. The CDR3 DNA sequence: TGCGCCAGCAGCTTGGGAGCGGGAGTTGGGGAGCAGTACTTC. Translated, it gives CASSLGAGVGEQYF.

This clonotype was observed many times. This rearrangement joins TRBV28 to TRBJ1-1; perhaps TRBD1 as D (6 bases). The V and J ends lost 3 bases and 4 bases respectively, with 18 bases between them. CDR3 length equals 16 residues. Per germline, CDR1 MDHEN and CDR2 SYDVKM. CDR3: CASSFNWGGPGTEAFF. CDR3 DNA sequence: TGTGCCAGCAGTTTTAATTGGGGGGGGCCGGGCACTGAAGCTTTCTTT.

This clonotype was recorded a few times. This sequence joins TRBV6-1 and TRBJ2-5, with D tentatively TRBD1 (5 bases). CDR3 length: 15 residues. Trimming cost V 3 bases and J 1 base, with 12 bases left between them. Germline lookup yields CDR1 MNHNS and CDR2 SASEGT. The CDR3 spells CASSEKRTTQETQYF. For the CDR3, the DNA is TGTGCCAGCAGTGAGAAACGGACAACCCAAGAGACCCAGTACTTC.

The table lists this clonotype with many counts. The chain employs TRBV11-2 and TRBJ1-1; no definite D call. Germline V gene data show CDR1 as SGHAT and CDR2 as FQNNGV. The CDR3 totals 13 residues. V lost 5 bases and J lost 5, with 12 bases in between. For the CDR3, the DNA is TGTGCCAGCAGCCCCCAGCTAGGGACTGAAGCTTTCTTT. As protein: CASSPQLGTEAFF.

This clonotype was counted ten times or more. The chain joins TRBV7-2 to TRBJ2-7; 7 nucleotides align to TRBD2. Germline CDR1 is SGHTA and CDR2 is FQGNSA. V shed 5 bases, J shed 4 bases, and the junction held 14 bases outside the gene matches. This CDR3 contains 16 residues. The DNA of the CDR3 is TGTGCCAGCAGCCCACACGCGGGACTATCAGCGTACGAGCAGTACTTC. Amino acid sequence: CASSPHAGLSAYEQYF.

The chain combines TRBV7-3 with TRBJ2-1; TRBD2 matches at 8 bases. The length of the CDR3 is 15 residues. Trimming took 5 bases from V and 6 from J; bases not matched to a gene: 9. Looked up from germline, CDR1 is SGHTA and CDR2 is FQGTGA. The chain's CDR3 is CASSRGTSVGNEQFF. DNA of the CDR3: TGTGCCAGCAGCCGTGGGACTAGTGTAGGCAATGAGCAGTTCTTC.

This clonotype has just a few counts. The chain recombines TRBV20-1 with TRBJ2-3; weak D call: TRBD2 (7 bases). Germline V gene data show CDR1 as DFQATT and CDR2 as SNEGSKA (reference sequence). Trimming removed 6 bases at V and 3 bases at J, with 19 bases between. CDR3 length: 15 amino acids. The CDR3 DNA reads as TGCAGTGCAACCCCGCCGGGGGGCAGTACAGATACGCAGTATTTT. It codes for CSATPPGGSTDTQYF.

This clonotype has at least ten counts. The chain is built from TRBV7-3 and TRBJ2-3; D may be TRBD1 or TRBD2 (5 bases each). Germline V CDR1 and CDR2: SGHTA, FQGTGA. V lost 2 bases to trimming and J lost 4 bases, with 13 bases between them. The length of the CDR3 is 15 residues. DNA for the CDR3: TGTGCCAGCAGCTTACGGCAGGGACCCCCAGATACGCAGTATTTT. Translating it yields CASSLRQGPPDTQYF. Based on the CDR3 plus reference TRBV7-3 and TRBJ2-3, the full variable domain is GAGVSQTPSNKVTEKGKYVELRCDPISGHTALYWYRQSLGQGPEFLIYFQGTGAADDSGLPNDRFFAVRPEGSVSTLKIQRTERGDSAVYLCASSLRQGPPDTQYFGPGTRLTVL.

This clonotype was detected many times. This chain links TRBV20-1 with TRBJ1-5, with D uncertain. Per germline, CDR1 DFQATT and CDR2 SNEGSKA (reference sequence). CDR3 length: 12 residues. Trimming stripped 6 bases from V and 1 base from J, with 7 bases between. CDR3 DNA sequence: TGCAGTGCAGGGCCGAGCAATCAGCCCCAGCATTTT. Translated: CSAGPSNQPQHF.

This chain uses TRBV28 with TRBJ2-1; TRBD2 agrees at 8 bases. V trimming: 6 bases; J trimming: 2 bases; junction bases outside the gene matches: 6. The CDR3 has 15 amino acids. The germline gives CDR1 MDHEN, CDR2 SYDVKM. This CDR3 reads CASSPGGGAYNEQFF. In DNA, the CDR3 is TGTGCCAGCAGCCCGGGGGGGGGGGCCTACAATGAGCAGTTCTTC.

This clonotype has a handful of counts. As DNA, the CDR3 is TGTGCCAGCACAGAGCCGCTCACCGGGACAACCCACGAGCAGTACTTC. Residues: CASTEPLTGTTHEQYF. The rearrangement joins TRBV25-1 to TRBJ2-7; D is perhaps TRBD1 (6 bases). The CDR3 covers 16 residues. V was pared by 7 bases and J by 5 bases, with 24 bases between. In germline, CDR1 is MGHDK, CDR2 SYGVNS.

In this sample, this clonotype turned up many times. This chain uses TRBV20-1 with TRBJ1-1; D unresolved. The CDR3 length is 12 residues. Trimming took off 3 bases at V and 6 bases at J, with 11 bases between the two ends. The V gene's germline CDR1 is DFQATT and CDR2 SNEGSKA (reference sequence). CDR3: CSAREGASEAFF. The CDR3 DNA reads TGCAGTGCTAGGGAGGGAGCGTCTGAAGCTTTCTTT.

The chain is built from TRBV19 and TRBJ1-5; possibly TRBD1 for D (6 bases). Germline-derived CDR1 and CDR2 are LNHDA and SQIVND (reference sequence). V was cut by 3 bases and J by 4 bases, with 25 bases left in between. CDR3 length: 19 amino acids. This chain's CDR3 is CASSIRSAGDLMGNQPQHF. In nucleotides, the CDR3 is TGTGCCAGTAGTATTCGTTCGGCAGGGGACCTGATGGGGAATCAGCCCCAGCATTTT.

Many counts were recorded for this clonotype. The rearrangement uses TRBV11-2 and TRBJ2-5, with 10 bases fitting TRBD2. The CDR3 spans 17 residues. Germline V gives CDR1 SGHAT, CDR2 FQNNGV. V gave up 5 bases and J gave up 2 bases; unmatched junction bases: 11. CDR3 region: CASSPLGSGGYQETQYF. The DNA for the CDR3 is TGTGCCAGCAGCCCCCTGGGTAGCGGGGGGTATCAAGAGACCCAGTACTTC.

This clonotype has a count of ten or more. The J gene is TRBJ2-7, the V gene TRBV15; TRBD2 matches 9 bases. The CDR3 has 15 residues. Germline V gene lookup returns CDR1 LNHNV and CDR2 YYDKDF (reference sequence). V dropped 3 bases and J dropped 0; count of bases not matched to a gene: 3. DNA of the CDR3: TGTGCCACCAGCAGCCGCGGGGGGGCCTCCTACGAGCAGTACTTC. This codes for CATSSRGGASYEQYF. Filled out from reference TRBV15 and TRBJ2-7, the complete variable domain reads DAMVIQNPRYQVTQFGKPVTLSCSQTLNHNVMYWYQQKSSQAPKLLFHYYDKDFNNEADTPDNFQSRRPNTSFCFLDIRSPGLGDTAMYLCATSSRGGASYEQYFGPGTRLTVT.

The chain joins TRBV10-3 to TRBJ1-1; D gene unclear. Per the germline V gene, CDR1 is ENHRY and CDR2 is SYGVKD. Trimming shortened V by 0 bases and J by 3 bases, and 8 bases separated the two germline ends. The CDR3 extends over 14 amino acids. The CDR3 bases are TGTGCCATCAGTGAGTCTGAAGGGTACACTGAAGCTTTCTTT. Translated, it gives CAISESEGYTEAFF.

This clonotype was recorded at least ten times. This chain uses TRBV5-1 with TRBJ2-7; D might be TRBD2 (5 bases). The V end lost 2 bases, the J end lost 3 bases, and 12 bases lay between the germline ends. This CDR3 has 14 residues. CDR1 SGHRS and CDR2 YFSETQ come from the germline V gene. CDR3 sequence: CASSFSGESYEQYF. DNA for the CDR3: TGCGCCAGCAGCTTCTCCGGGGAGAGCTACGAGCAGTACTTC.

In this sample, this clonotype turned up a few times. This rearrangement joins TRBV9 to TRBJ2-5; 11 bases fit TRBD2. CDR1 is SGDLS, CDR2 YYNGEE, per germline. The length of the CDR3 is 15 residues. Trimming took 3 bases from V and 3 from J; bases not matched to a gene: 4. The CDR3 DNA follows: TGTGCCAGCAGCGGCAGACTAGCGGGGAAAGAGACCCAGTACTTC. Its translation is CASSGRLAGKETQYF.

This clonotype was found a few times. V is TRBV30 and J is TRBJ2-1; TRBD2 aligns across 10 bases. J gave up 1 base and V 0 bases, and 3 bases lay outside the gene matches. This CDR3 contains 16 residues. Germline CDR1 reads GTSNPN; CDR2 reads SVGIG (reference sequence). Written as DNA, the CDR3 is TGTGCCTGGAGTGTACCTAGCGGGGGATCCTACAATGAGCAGTTCTTC. It is translated as CAWSVPSGGSYNEQFF.

This clonotype was recorded many times. The chain combines TRBV7-9 with TRBJ2-7; tentatively, D is TRBD1 (6 bases). The ends were cut back, 2 bases at V and 6 bases at J, with 14 bases in the middle. Germline loops: CDR1 SEHNR, CDR2 FQNEAQ (reference sequence). CDR3 length: 14 amino acids. The CDR3: CASSLSGTRGEQYF. The CDR3 region has the DNA TGTGCCAGCAGCTTATCCGGGACAAGGGGCGAGCAGTACTTC.

CDR3 loop: CASSSQSDTEAFF. CDR3 in DNA: TGTGCCAGCAGTTCCCAGAGTGACACTGAAGCTTTCTTT. This chain uses TRBV6-2 or TRBV6-3 with TRBJ1-1, with unresolved D. V lost 4 bases and J 3 bases, leaving 9 bases between the germline ends. The CDR3 has 13 amino acids. Germline-derived CDR1 and CDR2 are MNHEY and SVGEGT.

This clonotype was seen ten or more times. The rearrangement uses TRBV27 and TRBJ2-1, with 11 bases aligning to TRBD2. Germline V gene data show CDR1 as MNHEY and CDR2 as SMNVEV (reference sequence). CDR3 length: 12 amino acids. The junction had 4 bases not matched to a gene; V was cut back by 6 bases and J by 12 bases. The CDR3 loop is CASSASGGPQFF. In nucleotides, the CDR3 is TGTGCCAGCAGCGCTAGCGGGGGGCCGCAGTTCTTC.

Only one count was recorded for this clonotype. The junction departs from germline at one end; a sequencing error may be responsible. The rearrangement joins TRBV6-1 to TRBJ1-5; maybe TRBD1 (5 bases). Germline V lookup: CDR1 MNHNS, CDR2 SASEGT. The CDR3 has 14 residues. CDR3 protein: CAGSDPAGTKPQHF. CDR3 DNA: TGTGCCGGCAGTGACCCGGCGGGGACCAAGCCCCAGCATTTT.